This entry lists 13 T cell receptor beta chains sequenced from one sample in a study of T cells in Graves' hyperthyroidism and ophthalmopathy. The TCR beta CDR3 regions underwent amplification using RNA transcripts as the source. HTBI primers were employed in a first-round RT-PCR of the TCR CDR3. In TCRdb, the multiplex PCR reads were re-called with MiXCR into one record per CDR3 protein. This table holds about 700,000 distinct CDR3 sequences, 45% found once. The sample comprised peripheral blood or thyroid tissue (not recorded which). The origin of the receptors is an adult man with Graves' disease, either hyperthyroidism or ophthalmopathy (not recorded which).

The chain links TRBV7-3 to TRBJ1-4; D gene ambiguous. V lost 2 bases to trimming and J lost 7 bases, with 14 bases between them. Looked up from germline, CDR1 is SGHTA and CDR2 is FQGTGA. The CDR3 has 15 amino acids. CDR3 region: CASSLARHWGEKLFF. The CDR3 DNA is TGTGCCAGCAGCTTAGCCCGACATTGGGGTGAAAAACTGTTTTTT.

This clonotype is a singleton in its sample. The rearrangement uses TRBV2 and TRBJ1-6, with TRBD1 matching 8 bases. CDR3 length equals 16 residues. Trimming removed 6 bases from V and 8 bases from J; junction bases left unmatched: 12. CDR1 and CDR2 from the germline V gene are SNHLY and FYNNEI. The chain's CDR3 is CASSLVPTDRDSPLHF. CDR3 nucleotide sequence: TGTGCCAGCAGCCTCGTCCCAACGGACAGGGATTCACCCCTCCACTTT. The full variable domain, with the rest looked up from reference TRBV2 and TRBJ1-6, is EPEVTQTPSHQVTQMGQEVILRCVPISNHLYFYWYRQILGQKVEFLVSFYNNEISEKSEIFDDQFSVERPDGSNFTLKIRSTKLEDSAMYFCASSLVPTDRDSPLHFGNGTRLTVT.

This clonotype was seen many times. The rearrangement uses TRBV6-1 and TRBJ2-7; unclear D gene. The CDR3 runs to 11 residues. Germline V gives CDR1 MNHNS, CDR2 SASEGT. This chain's CDR3 is CASRERASVEV. The CDR3 DNA is TGTGCCAGCAGAGAACGGGCTAGTGTAGAGGTC.

This clonotype has at least ten counts. Germline is not matched at one junction end, which may reflect a read error. J is TRBJ1-1 and V is TRBV5-1, with a weak D call TRBD1 (5 bases). The CDR3 spans 11 residues. Germline CDR1 SGHRS, CDR2 YFSETQ. The CDR3 sequence: CASSLDSEAFF. CDR3 nucleotides: TGTGCCAGCAGTTTAGACAGTGAAGCTTTCTTT.

The chain combines TRBV20-1 with TRBJ1-6, with D possibly TRBD1 on 5 matching bases. The V end was cut by 0 bases, the J end by 6 bases, with 12 bases between. CDR1 is DFQATT and CDR2 is SNEGSKA in the germline V gene (reference sequence). The CDR3 extends over 15 amino acids. The CDR3 coding sequence is TGCAGTGCTAGAGATCGGGGACCGATTAATTCACCCCTCCACTTT. Translation: CSARDRGPINSPLHF.

This clonotype has just a few counts. The chain recombines TRBV7-2 with TRBJ1-5; no clear D. Trimming stripped 6 bases from V and 1 base from J, with 10 bases between. The CDR3 contains 14 residues. Germline V gives CDR1 SGHTA, CDR2 FQGNSA. CDR3 protein: CASRLVISNQPQHF. CDR3 coding DNA: TGTGCCAGCAGACTCGTCATCAGCAATCAGCCCCAGCATTTT.

V usage is TRBV7-9 and J usage is TRBJ2-5; TRBD2 matches at 14 bases. Losses at the gene ends were 5 bases for V and 0 bases for J; bases not matched to a gene: 11. This CDR3 has 19 residues. Germline-derived CDR1 and CDR2 are SEHNR and FQNEAQ (reference sequence). The CDR3 here is CASSPRWTSGRPYQETQYF. CDR3 nucleotide sequence: TGTGCCAGCAGCCCGCGATGGACTAGCGGGAGGCCGTACCAAGAGACCCAGTACTTC.

The V gene is TRBV7-9, the J gene TRBJ1-6; TRBD1 matches 12 bases. Germline loops: CDR1 SEHNR, CDR2 FQNEAQ (reference sequence). V was clipped by 4 bases and J by 9 bases; unmatched bases: 13. The length of the CDR3 is 18 residues. In nucleotides, the CDR3 is TGTGCCAGCAGCTCCGGGACAGGGGGCACATACCCAATTTCACCCCTCCACTTT. It codes for CASSSGTGGTYPISPLHF.

This clonotype was recorded only once. This may arise from a read error, as a much more abundant clone is one base away. The rearrangement joins TRBV10-3 to TRBJ1-2, with D unclear. Germline-derived CDR1 and CDR2 are ENHRY and SYGVKD. Trimming cost V 7 bases and J 0 bases, with 12 bases left between them. The CDR3 is 14 residues long. In nucleotides, the CDR3 is TGTGCCATCATGTTAGGGCTTTCTAACTATGGCTACACCTTC. As protein: CAIMLGLSNYGYTF.

J is TRBJ1-2 and V is TRBV6-1; 8 positions agree with TRBD1. Trimming removed 4 bases from V and 0 bases from J; junction bases left unmatched: 4. Germline assignment: CDR1 MNHNS and CDR2 SASEGT. The CDR3 consists of 15 residues. DNA for the CDR3: TGTGCCAGCAGTGGCCCGGACAGGGCTAACTATGGCTACACCTTC. It encodes CASSGPDRANYGYTF.

This rearrangement joins TRBV29-1 to TRBJ1-1, with a weak D call TRBD1 (5 bases). The CDR3 length is 17 residues. Germline assignment: CDR1 SQVTM and CDR2 ANQGSEA. Trimming left V 1 base short and J 1 base short, with 19 bases between. The CDR3 region is CSVEGLLSGAANTEAFF. CDR3 bases: TGCAGCGTTGAAGGGTTATTGTCCGGGGCGGCGAACACTGAAGCTTTCTTT.

V is TRBV25-1 and J is TRBJ1-4; tentatively, D is TRBD1 (5 bases). Germline values: CDR1 MGHDK, CDR2 SYGVNS. Trimming took off 8 bases at V and 3 bases at J, with 16 bases between the two ends. The length of the CDR3 is 15 residues. Written as DNA, the CDR3 is TGTGCCAGCTCGTTAAATGAGGGGTCTAATGAAAAACTGTTTTTT. It encodes CASSLNEGSNEKLFF.

This clonotype appeared a few times. This rearrangement joins TRBV19 to TRBJ1-3; D is possibly TRBD1 (5 bases). Germline V CDR1 and CDR2: LNHDA, SQIVND (reference sequence). V was clipped by 5 bases and J by 0 bases, with 8 bases between them. The CDR3 consists of 14 residues. The CDR3 DNA sequence: TGTGCCAGTAGTGTACAGGTCTCTGGAAACACCATATATTTT. It yields the protein CASSVQVSGNTIYF.